This TCR beta chain was recovered during a study of shared clonotypes between healthy human individuals. Researchers divided each subset's genomic DNA evenly across several immunoSEQ plates. The data were produced by immunoSEQ multiplex PCR, yet TCRdb's version contains in-frame clones alone and is incomplete. This table has about 490,000 clones, 75% to 85% appearing once. Without sorting, samples used about 90 million PBMCs for genomic DNA. Material for sequencing was PBMCs. The clonotype comes from a woman between 35 and 50 years old in good health. Some clones in this sample may be carry-over from other donors' samples.

The CDR3 here is CASSVAPGIDNEQFF. The CDR3 DNA is TGTGCCAGCAGCGTAGCCCCAGGGATCGACAATGAGCAGTTCTTC. The chain has TRBV9 and TRBJ2-1; perhaps TRBD1 as D (5 bases). CDR1 SGDLS and CDR2 YYNGEE come from the germline V gene. The germline V and J ends were trimmed by 0 bases and 5 bases, with 12 bases remaining between them. The CDR3 totals 15 residues.